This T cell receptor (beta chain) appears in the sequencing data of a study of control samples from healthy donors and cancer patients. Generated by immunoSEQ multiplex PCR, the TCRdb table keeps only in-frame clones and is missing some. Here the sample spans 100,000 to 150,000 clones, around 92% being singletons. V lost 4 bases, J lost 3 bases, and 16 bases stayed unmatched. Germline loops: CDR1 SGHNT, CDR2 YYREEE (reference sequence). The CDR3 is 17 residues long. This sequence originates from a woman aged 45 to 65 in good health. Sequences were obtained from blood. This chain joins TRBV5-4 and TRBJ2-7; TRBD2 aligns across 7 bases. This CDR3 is CASSPGSGFSGFYEQYF. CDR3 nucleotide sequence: TGTGCCAGCAGCCCGGGCTCAGGGTTTAGCGGGTTCTACGAGCAGTACTTC. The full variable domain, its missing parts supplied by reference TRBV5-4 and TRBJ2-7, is ETGVTQSPTHLIKTRGQQVTLRCSSQSGHNTVSWYQQALGQGPQFIFQYYREEENGRGNFPPRFSGLQFPNYSSELNVNALELDDSALYLCASSPGSGFSGFYEQYFGPGTRLTVT.